The clone carrying this TCR beta chain appeared many times. Its antigen is not known. This entry belongs to a study of lung T cells in sarcoidosis with Löfgren's syndrome. Regarding the study as a whole: TRAV12-1 and TRBV2 were reportedly most expanded in Löfgren's patients.

The V gene's germline CDR1 is MGHDK and CDR2 SYGVNS. V gave up 3 bases and J gave up 6 bases, with 20 bases separating them. The CDR3 loop spans 16 amino acids. MiXCR, run by TCRdb on the reads, gives a single entry per CDR3 protein. The sample has roughly 63,000 distinct CDR3 sequences, around 20% seen once. The source material was CD4+ T cells from PBMCs. The V call is TRBV25-1, the J call TRBJ2-5; tentatively, D is TRBD2 (5 bases). The sequence derives from a human donor with sarcoidosis (Löfgren's syndrome or another form), or a control subject (not recorded which). The CDR3 region is CASSDFSSLGSKTQYF. CDR3 nucleotides: TGTGCCAGCAGTGACTTCAGCTCCCTAGGGAGCAAGACCCAGTACTTC.